These 22 T cell receptor beta chains originate from one sample sequenced in a study of spatial heterogeneity in lung cancer. One entry per CDR3 protein results from TCRdb running MiXCR on the 5' RACE reads. This sample carries about 42,000 distinct CDR3 sequences, under 7.5% of them seen once, and the ten largest clones take about 39%. As for time point: sample taken at primary tumor resection. The material sequenced was PBMCs, taken at surgery. Source of these receptors: a female donor with early-stage non-small cell lung cancer.

This clonotype occurred many times. The CDR3 DNA reads as TGTGCCAGCAACGGGGGAAACTATGGCTACACCTTC. Amino acid sequence: CASNGGNYGYTF. V usage is TRBV2 and J usage is TRBJ1-2, with D perhaps TRBD1 (5 bases). This CDR3 is 12 amino acids long. Looked up from germline, CDR1 is SNHLY and CDR2 is FYNNEI. Trimming pared 7 bases from V and 2 bases from J, leaving 8 bases between.

At least ten counts were recorded for this clonotype. The chain joins TRBV25-1 to TRBJ1-5, with TRBD1 matching 9 bases. Germline V gene sequence: CDR1 MGHDK, CDR2 SYGVNS. The CDR3 runs 14 residues. Trimming at V came to 2 bases and at J to 5 bases, leaving 1 base not matched to a gene. CDR3 protein: CASSETGGDQPQHF. CDR3 DNA: TGTGCCAGCAGTGAAACAGGGGGCGATCAGCCCCAGCATTTT.

This clonotype has ten or more counts. In DNA form, the CDR3 reads TGCAGTGCTAGTGGGACAGGGGGCCTTTATAGCAATCAGCCCCAGCATTTT. Its translation: CSASGTGGLYSNQPQHF. V usage is TRBV20-1 and J usage is TRBJ1-5, with 12 bases fitting TRBD1. Germline V gives CDR1 DFQATT, CDR2 SNEGSKA (reference sequence). The CDR3 has 17 residues. With V trimmed by 3 bases and J by 0 bases, 6 bases remained unmatched.

In its sample, this clonotype was seen many times. The rearrangement uses TRBV6-5 and TRBJ1-2; TRBD1 aligns across 10 bases. With V trimmed by 6 bases and J by 6 bases, 19 bases remained unmatched. This CDR3 has 18 residues. Germline loops: CDR1 MNHEY, CDR2 SVGAGI. CDR3 bases: TGTGCCAGCAGGCGCCTTGCTCCCCGACAGGGGGCTGAGGATGGCTACACCTTC. Translated: CASRRLAPRQGAEDGYTF.

V and J are TRBV7-2 and TRBJ2-1; 7 bases line up with TRBD1. J was trimmed by 8 bases and V by 4 bases; bases with no gene match: 5. Germline CDR1 SGHTA, CDR2 FQGNSA. The CDR3 sequence is 13 residues long. The CDR3 region has the DNA TGTGCCAGCAGCTCTAGCAGGGGGTATGAGCAGTTCTTC. It codes for CASSSSRGYEQFF.

Ten or more counts support this clonotype. CDR3 bases: TGTGCCAGTAGTATCGCAACCGGGACAGGGATCACAGATACGCAGTATTTT. This codes for CASSIATGTGITDTQYF. This chain joins TRBV19 and TRBJ2-3; 9 bases agree with TRBD1. Losses at the gene ends were 3 bases for V and 2 bases for J; bases not matched to a gene: 9. Per germline, CDR1 LNHDA and CDR2 SQIVND (reference sequence). There are 17 residues in the CDR3. Complete variable domain (other parts from reference TRBV19 and TRBJ2-3): DGGITQSPKYLFRKEGQNVTLSCEQNLNHDAMYWYRQDPGQGLRLIYYSQIVNDFQKGDIAEGYSVSREKKESFPLTVTSAQKNPTAFYLCASSIATGTGITDTQYFGPGTRLTVL.

Worth noting for this clonotype: This may stem from a read error, because a much larger clone lies one nucleotide away. The rearrangement uses TRBV7-2 and TRBJ2-1; D not resolved. There are 13 residues in the CDR3. Germline loops: CDR1 SGHTA, CDR2 FQGNSA. The DNA for the CDR3 is TGTGTCAGCAGCCGCTCCTACACCAATGAGCAGTTCTTC. Translated: CVSSRSYTNEQFF.

This clonotype showed up many times. The rearrangement links TRBV10-3 to TRBJ1-5; D remains unclear. The CDR3 has 16 residues. The germline gives CDR1 ENHRY, CDR2 SYGVKD. V lost 1 base to trimming and J lost 0 bases, with 10 bases between them. The CDR3 protein is CAISEFAEHSNQPQHF. The CDR3 region has the DNA TGTGCCATCAGTGAGTTTGCGGAACATAGCAATCAGCCCCAGCATTTT.

There are many counts of this clonotype. The CDR3 sequence: CAIRPQGYGYTF. CDR3 nucleotide sequence: TGTGCCATCAGGCCCCAGGGGTATGGCTACACCTTC. This chain connects TRBV10-3 to TRBJ1-2, with TRBD1 as a possible D gene (6 bases). Trimming took 6 bases from V and 5 from J, leaving 10 bases between them. Germline CDR1 reads ENHRY; CDR2 reads SYGVKD. This CDR3 is 12 amino acids long.

The chain combines TRBV20-1 with TRBJ1-4; the match to TRBD1 covers 9 bases. The germline V gene has CDR1 DFQATT and CDR2 SNEGSKA (reference sequence). The CDR3 consists of 13 residues. Trimming took 4 bases from V and 6 from J; bases not matched to a gene: 3. The CDR3 sequence is CSATRTGDEKLFF. CDR3 nucleotides: TGCAGTGCTACTAGGACAGGGGATGAAAAACTGTTTTTT.

This clonotype was counted ten times or more. The rearrangement uses TRBV28 and TRBJ2-1, with D possibly TRBD1 on 6 matching bases. The germline gives CDR1 MDHEN, CDR2 SYDVKM. The CDR3 runs 16 residues. Trimming stripped 3 bases from V and 4 bases from J, with 16 bases between. This chain's CDR3 is CASSFSRGVLYNEQFF. The DNA for the CDR3 is TGTGCCAGCAGTTTTTCCAGGGGCGTACTGTACAATGAGCAGTTCTTC.

This clonotype was found many times. The rearrangement uses TRBV10-3 and TRBJ2-2, with 7 nucleotides matching TRBD1. J was trimmed by 4 bases and V by 0 bases; bases with no gene match: 11. Germline V CDR1 and CDR2: ENHRY, SYGVKD. CDR3 size: 18 residues. In DNA, the CDR3 is TGTGCCATCAGTGAGTCTCTCCGGGACAGCTTGGGCACCGGGGAGCTGTTTTTT. It codes for CAISESLRDSLGTGELFF.

This clonotype was picked up a small number of times. This chain links TRBV20-1 with TRBJ1-6; D unclear. Germline values: CDR1 DFQATT, CDR2 SNEGSKA (reference sequence). Trimming removed 1 base at V and 7 bases at J, with 8 bases between. This CDR3 spans 13 amino acids. Here the CDR3 DNA reads TGCAGTGCTAGAGCTACCAGGAATTCACCCCTCCACTTT. This translates into CSARATRNSPLHF.

This clonotype was recorded at least ten times. This chain links TRBV6-5 with TRBJ2-7; TRBD2 matches 9 bases. The germline V gene has CDR1 MNHEY and CDR2 SVGAGI. The CDR3 sequence is 18 residues long. V shed 1 base and J 0 bases; nucleotides not matched to a gene: 10. CDR3 nucleotide sequence: TGTGCCAGCAGTTACTTCCCTAGCGGGGTATCCTTCTCCTACGAGCAGTACTTC. It translates to CASSYFPSGVSFSYEQYF.

In this sample, this clonotype turned up many times. The chain recombines TRBV10-3 with TRBJ2-5; TRBD1 matches at 11 bases. Germline loops: CDR1 ENHRY, CDR2 SYGVKD. The CDR3 is 14 amino acids. Trimming removed 6 bases from V and 4 bases from J; junction bases left unmatched: 4. The CDR3 region has the DNA TGTGCCATCAGACCCGGGACAGGGGGAGAGACCCAGTACTTC. Translation: CAIRPGTGGETQYF.

The rearrangement uses TRBV12-3 or TRBV12-4 and TRBJ2-3; D perhaps matches TRBD2 (6 bases). CDR3 length: 12 residues. Trimming took 6 bases from V and 7 from J, leaving 11 bases between them. The CDR3 sequence is CASSMTRNTQYF. The CDR3 DNA reads as TGTGCCAGCAGCATGACTAGGAATACGCAGTATTTT.

The gene calls are TRBV5-4 and TRBJ2-1; D not resolved. CDR3 length: 15 amino acids. CDR1 and CDR2 (germline): SGHNT, YYREEE (reference sequence). The V and J ends lost 0 bases and 0 bases respectively, with 7 bases between them. The chain's CDR3 is CASSLEAVSYNEQFF. CDR3 nucleotide sequence: TGTGCCAGCAGCTTGGAAGCCGTCTCCTACAATGAGCAGTTCTTC. The whole variable domain, filled in from reference TRBV5-4 and TRBJ2-1, reads ETGVTQSPTHLIKTRGQQVTLRCSSQSGHNTVSWYQQALGQGPQFIFQYYREEENGRGNFPPRFSGLQFPNYSSELNVNALELDDSALYLCASSLEAVSYNEQFFGPGTRLTVL.

In its sample, this clonotype was seen many times. The J gene is TRBJ2-7, the V gene TRBV7-2; unclear D gene. Trimming removed 5 bases at V and 3 bases at J, with 5 bases between. Germline V gives CDR1 SGHTA, CDR2 FQGNSA. The CDR3 is made up of 11 amino acids. CDR3 bases: TGTGCCAGCAGCCGAGACTACGAGCAGTACTTC. Protein sequence: CASSRDYEQYF.

This clonotype showed up many times. The CDR3 loop is CASSLQANTGELFF. The CDR3 DNA sequence: TGCGCCAGCAGCTTGCAAGCGAACACCGGGGAGCTGTTTTTT. The gene calls are TRBV5-1 and TRBJ2-2; no firm D call. The CDR3 is 14 amino acids. Germline V gene sequence: CDR1 SGHRS, CDR2 YFSETQ. V shed 1 base and J shed 0 bases, with 4 bases lying between them.

V and J are TRBV7-9 and TRBJ2-5; 9 bases match TRBD1. CDR3 length equals 15 residues. The J segment lost 5 bases and the V segment lost 4 bases, leaving 8 bases of the junction unmatched. Germline-derived CDR1 and CDR2 are SEHNR and FQNEAQ (reference sequence). The CDR3, as DNA: TGTGCCAGCAGCTCTATGGGGGACAGGGCCGAGACCCAGTACTTC. Encoded protein: CASSSMGDRAETQYF. Filled out from reference TRBV7-9 and TRBJ2-5, the complete variable domain reads DTGVSQNPRHKITKRGQNVTFRCDPISEHNRLYWYRQTLGQGPEFLTYFQNEAQLEKSRLLSDRFSAERPKGSFSTLEIQRTEQGDSAMYLCASSSMGDRAETQYFGPGTRLLVL.

This clonotype was detected ten times or more. J is TRBJ2-6 and V is TRBV11-2, with 7 positions matching TRBD1. V shed 5 bases and J 2 bases; nucleotides not matched to a gene: 9. The CDR3 sequence is 17 residues long. Germline loops: CDR1 SGHAT, CDR2 FQNNGV. CDR3 sequence reads: CASSPRGRGTGANVLTF. The CDR3 DNA reads TGTGCCAGCAGCCCAAGGGGCAGGGGGACTGGGGCCAACGTCCTGACTTTC.

The chain has TRBV21-1 and TRBJ1-4. TRBV21-1 is noted as a pseudogene. The CDR3 loop spans 16 amino acids. The CDR3, as DNA: TGTGCCAGCAGCCCGCGGCCGGGAGGAGTTAATGAAAAACTGTTTTTT. Encoded protein: CASSPRPGGVNEKLFF.